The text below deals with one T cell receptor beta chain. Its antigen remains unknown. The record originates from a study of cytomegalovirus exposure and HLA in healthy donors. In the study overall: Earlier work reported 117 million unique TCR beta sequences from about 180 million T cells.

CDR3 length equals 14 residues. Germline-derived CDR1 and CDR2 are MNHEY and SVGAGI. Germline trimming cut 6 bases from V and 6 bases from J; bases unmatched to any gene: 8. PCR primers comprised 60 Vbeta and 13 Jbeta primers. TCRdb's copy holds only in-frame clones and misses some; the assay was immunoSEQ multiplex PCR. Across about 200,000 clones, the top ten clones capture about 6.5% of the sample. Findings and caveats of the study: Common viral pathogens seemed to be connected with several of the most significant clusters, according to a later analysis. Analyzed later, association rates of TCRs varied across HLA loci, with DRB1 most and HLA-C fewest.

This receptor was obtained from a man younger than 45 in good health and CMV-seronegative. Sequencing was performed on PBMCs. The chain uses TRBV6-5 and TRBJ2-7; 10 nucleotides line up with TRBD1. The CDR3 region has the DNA TGTGCCAGCAGGATCCGGGACAGGGGTGCCGAGCAGTACTTC. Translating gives CASRIRDRGAEQYF.